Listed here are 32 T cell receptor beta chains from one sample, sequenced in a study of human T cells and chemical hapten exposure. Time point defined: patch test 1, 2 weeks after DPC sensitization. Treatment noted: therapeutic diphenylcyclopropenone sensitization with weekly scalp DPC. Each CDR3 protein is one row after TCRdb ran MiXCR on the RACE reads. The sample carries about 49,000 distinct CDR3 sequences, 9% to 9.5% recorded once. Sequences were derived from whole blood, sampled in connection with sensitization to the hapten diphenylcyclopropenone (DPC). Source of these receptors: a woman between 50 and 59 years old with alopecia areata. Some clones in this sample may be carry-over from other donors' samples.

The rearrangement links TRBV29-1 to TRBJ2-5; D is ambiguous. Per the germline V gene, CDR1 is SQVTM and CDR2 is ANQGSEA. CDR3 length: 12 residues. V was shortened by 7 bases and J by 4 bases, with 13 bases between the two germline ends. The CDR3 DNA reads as TGCAGCGGGAGAGTGAGTCCAGAGACCCAGTACTTC. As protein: CSGRVSPETQYF.

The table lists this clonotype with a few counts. The CDR3 nucleotides read TGTGCCAGCAGTTTTTCCAGAACTAATCAGCCCCAGCATTTT. This translates into CASSFSRTNQPQHF. The J gene is TRBJ1-5, the V gene TRBV12-3 or TRBV12-4; no clear D. V lost 3 bases to trimming and J lost 4 bases, with 10 bases between them. The CDR3 runs to 14 residues.

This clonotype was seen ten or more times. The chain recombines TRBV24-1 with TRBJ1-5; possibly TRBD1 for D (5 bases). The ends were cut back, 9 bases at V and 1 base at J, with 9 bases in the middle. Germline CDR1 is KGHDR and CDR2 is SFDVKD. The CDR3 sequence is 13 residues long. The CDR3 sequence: CATGGVSNQPQHF. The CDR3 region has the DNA TGTGCCACCGGAGGGGTAAGCAATCAGCCCCAGCATTTT.

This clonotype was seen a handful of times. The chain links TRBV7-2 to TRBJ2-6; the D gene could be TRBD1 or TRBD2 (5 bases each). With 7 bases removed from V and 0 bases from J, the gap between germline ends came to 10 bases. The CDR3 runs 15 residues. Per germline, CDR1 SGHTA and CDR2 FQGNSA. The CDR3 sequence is CASTIGGSGANVLTF. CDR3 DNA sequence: TGTGCCAGCACCATTGGGGGCTCTGGGGCCAACGTCCTGACTTTC.

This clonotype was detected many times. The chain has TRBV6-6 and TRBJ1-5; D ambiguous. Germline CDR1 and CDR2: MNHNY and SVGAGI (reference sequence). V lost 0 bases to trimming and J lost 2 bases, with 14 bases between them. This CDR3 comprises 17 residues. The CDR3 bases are TGTGCCAGCAGTTACTCCGGTCCCTTGGGTGGCAATCAGCCCCAGCATTTT. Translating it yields CASSYSGPLGGNQPQHF.

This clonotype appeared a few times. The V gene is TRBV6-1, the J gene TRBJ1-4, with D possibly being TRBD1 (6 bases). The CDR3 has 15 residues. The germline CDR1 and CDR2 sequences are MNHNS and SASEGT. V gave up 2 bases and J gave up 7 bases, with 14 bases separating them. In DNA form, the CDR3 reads TGTGCCAGCAGTGAACTGGACAGCGCTTTTGAAAAACTGTTTTTT. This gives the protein CASSELDSAFEKLFF.

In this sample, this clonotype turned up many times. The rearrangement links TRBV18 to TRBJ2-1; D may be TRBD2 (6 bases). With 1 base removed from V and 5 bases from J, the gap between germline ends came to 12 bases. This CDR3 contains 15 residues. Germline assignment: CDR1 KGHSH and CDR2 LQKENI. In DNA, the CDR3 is TGTGCCAGCTCACCACGCACTAGCAGAAACAATGAGCAGTTCTTC. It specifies CASSPRTSRNNEQFF.

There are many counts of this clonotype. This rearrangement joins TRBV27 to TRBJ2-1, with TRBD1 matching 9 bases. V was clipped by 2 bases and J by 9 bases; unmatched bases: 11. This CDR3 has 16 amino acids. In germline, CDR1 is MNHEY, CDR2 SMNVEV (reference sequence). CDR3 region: CASSLRSGQGIGEQFF. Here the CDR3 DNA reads TGTGCCAGCAGTTTAAGGTCGGGACAGGGTATCGGTGAGCAGTTCTTC.

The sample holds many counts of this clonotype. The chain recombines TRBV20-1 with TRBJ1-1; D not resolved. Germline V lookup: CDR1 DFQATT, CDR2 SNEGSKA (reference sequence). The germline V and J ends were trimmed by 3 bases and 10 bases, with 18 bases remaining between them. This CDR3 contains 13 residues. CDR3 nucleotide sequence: TGCAGTGCTAGCGGTGTTCTCGGGCGTGGAGCTTTCTTT. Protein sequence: CSASGVLGRGAFF.

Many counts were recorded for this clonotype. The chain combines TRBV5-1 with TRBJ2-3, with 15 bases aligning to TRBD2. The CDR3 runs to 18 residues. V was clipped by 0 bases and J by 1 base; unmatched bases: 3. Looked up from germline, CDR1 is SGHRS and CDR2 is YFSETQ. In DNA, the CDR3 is TGCGCCAGCAGCTTGGGGACTAGCGGGAGGGCCCGCACAGATACGCAGTATTTT. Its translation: CASSLGTSGRARTDTQYF. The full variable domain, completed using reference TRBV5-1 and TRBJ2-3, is KAGVTQTPRYLIKTRGQQVTLSCSPISGHRSVSWYQQTPGQGLQFLFEYFSETQRNKGNFPGRFSGRQFSNSRSEMNVSTLELGDSALYLCASSLGTSGRARTDTQYFGPGTRLTVL.

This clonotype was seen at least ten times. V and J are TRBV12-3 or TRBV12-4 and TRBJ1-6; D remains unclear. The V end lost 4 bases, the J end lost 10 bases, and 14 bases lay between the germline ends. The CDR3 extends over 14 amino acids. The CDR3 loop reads CASSWGTYRSPLHF. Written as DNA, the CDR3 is TGTGCCAGCAGTTGGGGTACCTATAGGTCACCCCTCCACTTT.

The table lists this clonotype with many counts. CDR3 amino acids: CASSLIQAGRNIQYF. DNA for the CDR3: TGTGCCAGCAGCTTGATACAGGCTGGCAGAAACATTCAGTACTTC. This sequence joins TRBV5-4 and TRBJ2-4; a possible D gene is TRBD1 (5 bases). The CDR3 has 15 amino acids. Per the germline V gene, CDR1 is SGHNT and CDR2 is YYREEE (reference sequence). Trimming shortened V by 1 base and J by 6 bases, and 14 bases separated the two germline ends.

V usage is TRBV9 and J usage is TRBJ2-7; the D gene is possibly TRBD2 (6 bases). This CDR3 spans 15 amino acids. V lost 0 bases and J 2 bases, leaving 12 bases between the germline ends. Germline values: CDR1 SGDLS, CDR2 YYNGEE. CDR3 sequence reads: CASSVEAGRPYEQYF. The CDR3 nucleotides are TGTGCCAGCAGCGTAGAGGCGGGAAGGCCCTACGAGCAGTACTTC. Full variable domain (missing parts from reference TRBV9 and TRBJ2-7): DSGVTQTPKHLITATGQRVTLRCSPRSGDLSVYWYQQSLDQGLQFLIQYYNGEERAKGNILERFSAQQFPDLHSELNLSSLELGDSALYFCASSVEAGRPYEQYFGPGTRLTVT.

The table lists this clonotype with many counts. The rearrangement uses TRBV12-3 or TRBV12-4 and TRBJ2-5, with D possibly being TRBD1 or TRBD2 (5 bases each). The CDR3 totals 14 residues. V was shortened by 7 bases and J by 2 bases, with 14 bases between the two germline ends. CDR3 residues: CASTPGRSQETQYF. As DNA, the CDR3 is TGTGCCAGCACCCCGGGACGGTCACAAGAGACCCAGTACTTC.

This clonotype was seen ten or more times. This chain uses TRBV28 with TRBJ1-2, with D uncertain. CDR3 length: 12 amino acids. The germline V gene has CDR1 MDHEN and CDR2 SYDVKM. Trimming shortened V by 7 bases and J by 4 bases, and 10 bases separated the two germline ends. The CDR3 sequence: CASTEDPYGYTF. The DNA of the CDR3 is TGTGCCAGCACGGAGGACCCCTATGGCTACACCTTC.

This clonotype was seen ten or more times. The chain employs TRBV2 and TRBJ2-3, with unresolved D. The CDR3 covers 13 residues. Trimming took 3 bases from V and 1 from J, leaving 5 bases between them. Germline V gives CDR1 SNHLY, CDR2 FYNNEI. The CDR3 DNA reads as TGTGCCAGCAGTGACGGTGGCACAGATACGCAGTATTTT. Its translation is CASSDGGTDTQYF.

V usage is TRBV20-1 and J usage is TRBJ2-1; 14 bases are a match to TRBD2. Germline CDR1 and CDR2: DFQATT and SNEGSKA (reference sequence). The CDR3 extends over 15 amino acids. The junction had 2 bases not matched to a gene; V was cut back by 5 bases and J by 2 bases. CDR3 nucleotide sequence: TGCAGTGCTCCGACTAGCGGGAGGGCCTACAATGAGCAGTTCTTC. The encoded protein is CSAPTSGRAYNEQFF.

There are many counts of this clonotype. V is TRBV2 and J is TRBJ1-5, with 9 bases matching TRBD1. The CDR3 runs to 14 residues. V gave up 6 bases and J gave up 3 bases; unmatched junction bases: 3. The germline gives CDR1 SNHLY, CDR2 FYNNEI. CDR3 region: CASRGTGNNQPQHF. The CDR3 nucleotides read TGTGCCAGCAGGGGGACAGGGAACAATCAGCCCCAGCATTTT. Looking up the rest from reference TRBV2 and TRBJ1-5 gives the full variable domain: EPEVTQTPSHQVTQMGQEVILRCVPISNHLYFYWYRQILGQKVEFLVSFYNNEISEKSEIFDDQFSVERPDGSNFTLKIRSTKLEDSAMYFCASRGTGNNQPQHFGDGTRLSIL.

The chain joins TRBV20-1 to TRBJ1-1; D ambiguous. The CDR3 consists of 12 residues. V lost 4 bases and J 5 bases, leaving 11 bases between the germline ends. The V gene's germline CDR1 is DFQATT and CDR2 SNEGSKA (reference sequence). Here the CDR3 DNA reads TGCAGTGCTACCCCGTCGGTAACTGAAGCTTTCTTT. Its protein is CSATPSVTEAFF.

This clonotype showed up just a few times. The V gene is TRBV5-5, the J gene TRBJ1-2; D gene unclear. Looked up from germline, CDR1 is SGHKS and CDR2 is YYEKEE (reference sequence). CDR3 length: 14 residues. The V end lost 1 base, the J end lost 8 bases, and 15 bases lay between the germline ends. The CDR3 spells CASSLLINKMGYTF. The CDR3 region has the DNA TGTGCCAGCAGCTTGTTAATCAACAAAATGGGCTACACCTTC.

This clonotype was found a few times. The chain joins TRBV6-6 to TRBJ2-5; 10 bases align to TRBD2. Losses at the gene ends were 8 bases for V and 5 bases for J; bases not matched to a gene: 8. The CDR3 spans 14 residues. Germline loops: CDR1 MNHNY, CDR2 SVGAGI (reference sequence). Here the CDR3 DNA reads TGTGCCAGCTCGAGCAGCGGGAGGGCCGAGACCCAGTACTTC. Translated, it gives CASSSSGRAETQYF.

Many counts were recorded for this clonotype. CDR3 loop: CASSPTDRVGYGYTF. CDR3 bases: TGCGCCAGCAGCCCAACGGACAGGGTTGGCTATGGCTACACCTTC. The chain employs TRBV5-1 and TRBJ1-2; 8 bases are shared with TRBD1. Germline V gene data show CDR1 as SGHRS and CDR2 as YFSETQ. This CDR3 has 15 residues. Trimming cost V 4 bases and J 4 bases; bases outside gene matches: 9.

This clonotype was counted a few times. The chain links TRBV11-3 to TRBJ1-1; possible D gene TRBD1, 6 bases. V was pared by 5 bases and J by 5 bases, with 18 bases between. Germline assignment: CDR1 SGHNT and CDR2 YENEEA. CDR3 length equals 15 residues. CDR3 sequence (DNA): TGTGCCAGCAGCCCGGGATCTCCCAGGGGAACTGAAGCTTTCTTT. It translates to CASSPGSPRGTEAFF.

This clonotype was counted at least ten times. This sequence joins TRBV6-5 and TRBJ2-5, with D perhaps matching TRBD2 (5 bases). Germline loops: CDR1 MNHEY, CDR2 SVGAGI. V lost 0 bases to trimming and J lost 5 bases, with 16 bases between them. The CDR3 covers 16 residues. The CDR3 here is CASSYSGQRSWETQYF. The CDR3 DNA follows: TGTGCCAGCAGTTACTCGGGCCAGCGGAGCTGGGAGACCCAGTACTTC.

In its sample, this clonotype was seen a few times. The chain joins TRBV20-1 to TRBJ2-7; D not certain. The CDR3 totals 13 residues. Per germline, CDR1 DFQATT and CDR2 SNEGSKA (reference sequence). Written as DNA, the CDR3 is TGCAGAGCCCGGGCGGCCCTTTCCTACGAGCAGTACTTC. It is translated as CRARAALSYEQYF.

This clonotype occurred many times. CDR3 in DNA: TGTGCCATCAGTGAGGGACTAAGCGCTTCTAGCACAGATACGCAGTATTTT. The encoded protein is CAISEGLSASSTDTQYF. This sequence joins TRBV10-3 and TRBJ2-3, with D possibly TRBD2 on 6 matching bases. The germline V gene has CDR1 ENHRY and CDR2 SYGVKD. The V gene lost 2 bases and the J gene lost 0 bases, with 15 bases spanning the gap. This CDR3 has 17 amino acids.

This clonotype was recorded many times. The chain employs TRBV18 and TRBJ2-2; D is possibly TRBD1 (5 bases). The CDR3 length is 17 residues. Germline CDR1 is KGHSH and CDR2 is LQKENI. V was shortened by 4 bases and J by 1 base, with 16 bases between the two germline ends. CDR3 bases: TGTGCCAGCTCACAATTTGCAGGGCCGCTGAACACCGGGGAGCTGTTTTTT. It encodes CASSQFAGPLNTGELFF.

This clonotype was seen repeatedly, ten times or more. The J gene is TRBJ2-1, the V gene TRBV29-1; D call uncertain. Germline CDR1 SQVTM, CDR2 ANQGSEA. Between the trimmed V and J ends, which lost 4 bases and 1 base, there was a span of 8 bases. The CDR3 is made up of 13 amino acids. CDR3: CSVAAYSYNEQFF. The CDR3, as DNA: TGCAGCGTTGCGGCTTATTCCTACAATGAGCAGTTCTTC.

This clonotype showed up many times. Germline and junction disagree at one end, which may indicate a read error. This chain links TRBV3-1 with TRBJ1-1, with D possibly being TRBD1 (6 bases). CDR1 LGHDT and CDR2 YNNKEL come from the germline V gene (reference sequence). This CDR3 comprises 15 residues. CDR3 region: CASSQPNSGGAKGIF. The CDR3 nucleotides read TGTGCCAGCAGCCAACCGAATTCGGGGGGCGCGAAGGGGATCTTT.

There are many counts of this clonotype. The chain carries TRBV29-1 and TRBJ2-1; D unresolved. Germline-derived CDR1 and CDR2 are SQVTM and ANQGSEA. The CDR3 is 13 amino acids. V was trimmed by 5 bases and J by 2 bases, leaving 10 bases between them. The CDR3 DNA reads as TGCAGCGTTAGTCAGGAAGCCTACAATGAGCAGTTCTTC. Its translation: CSVSQEAYNEQFF.

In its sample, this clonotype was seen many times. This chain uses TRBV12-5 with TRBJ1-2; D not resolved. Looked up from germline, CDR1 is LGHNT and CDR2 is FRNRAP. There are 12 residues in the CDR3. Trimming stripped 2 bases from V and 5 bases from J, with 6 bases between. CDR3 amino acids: CASGLNIYGYTF. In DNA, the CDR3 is TGTGCTAGTGGTTTGAACATTTATGGCTACACCTTC.

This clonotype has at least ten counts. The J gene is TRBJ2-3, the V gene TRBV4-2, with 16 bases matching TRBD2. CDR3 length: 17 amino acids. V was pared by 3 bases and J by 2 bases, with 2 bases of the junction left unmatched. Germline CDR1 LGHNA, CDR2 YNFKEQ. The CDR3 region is CASSQGLAGGPTDTQYF. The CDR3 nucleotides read TGTGCCAGCAGCCAGGGACTAGCGGGAGGGCCCACAGATACGCAGTATTTT.